The 25 T cell receptor beta chains listed next were all sequenced from one sample in a study of T cells in localized non-small cell lung cancer. Sequencing used immunoSEQ multiplex PCR; TCRdb keeps in-frame clones, though not all of them. The data show about 17,000 clones, 80% to 90% seen once. The sequences come from peripheral blood, collected before any cancer treatment. The receptor set was obtained from a male donor aged 60 or older with stage II squamous cell lung carcinoma.

This chain connects TRBV11-2 to TRBJ2-1; 8 bases align to TRBD2. The length of the CDR3 is 15 residues. Trimming at V came to 4 bases and at J to 6 bases, leaving 8 bases not matched to a gene. Looked up from germline, CDR1 is SGHAT and CDR2 is FQNNGV. In nucleotides, the CDR3 is TGTGCCAGCAGCTCCGGGAGGGGAGGCGGCAATGAGCAGTTCTTC. This translates into CASSSGRGGGNEQFF.

The genes are TRBV19 and TRBJ1-1; a possible D gene is TRBD1 (5 bases). From germline, CDR1 is LNHDA and CDR2 SQIVND (reference sequence). The V and J ends lost 8 bases and 0 bases respectively, with 19 bases between them. CDR3 length equals 16 residues. Here the CDR3 DNA reads TGTGCCAGTCTTCCTAGGTGGGAGGGGATGAACACTGAAGCTTTCTTT. This gives the protein CASLPRWEGMNTEAFF. Full variable domain (rest looked up from reference TRBV19 and TRBJ1-1): DGGITQSPKYLFRKEGQNVTLSCEQNLNHDAMYWYRQDPGQGLRLIYYSQIVNDFQKGDIAEGYSVSREKKESFPLTVTSAQKNPTAFYLCASLPRWEGMNTEAFFGQGTRLTVV.

This chain joins TRBV30 and TRBJ2-1; D possibly corresponds to TRBD1 (5 bases). The CDR3 length is 13 residues. Trimming removed 2 bases at V and 4 bases at J, with 9 bases between. Looked up from germline, CDR1 is GTSNPN and CDR2 is SVGIG (reference sequence). CDR3 in amino acids: CAWSYDSYNEQFF. The CDR3 nucleotides are TGTGCCTGGAGTTACGACAGTTACAATGAGCAGTTCTTC.

This clone was seen just once. J is TRBJ2-2 and V is TRBV6-5, with 10 bases matching TRBD1. The CDR3 loop spans 14 amino acids. Per the germline V gene, CDR1 is MNHEY and CDR2 is SVGAGI. V lost 6 bases to trimming and J lost 6 bases; unmatched junction nucleotides: 4. CDR3 region: CASSPGQGSGELFF. The CDR3 bases are TGTGCCAGCAGCCCGGGACAGGGGTCCGGGGAGCTGTTTTTT.

The rearrangement uses TRBV7-9 and TRBJ2-5; weak D call: TRBD2 (7 bases). The length of the CDR3 is 17 residues. The V and J ends lost 6 bases and 5 bases respectively, with 25 bases between them. Germline CDR1 reads SEHNR; CDR2 reads FQNEAQ (reference sequence). The CDR3 spells CASRRTVGGRGGETQYF. The CDR3 nucleotides read TGTGCCAGCAGGCGTACAGTAGGCGGGAGAGGGGGGGAGACCCAGTACTTC.

V gene TRBV28 combines with J gene TRBJ2-7, with D perhaps matching TRBD2 (5 bases). This CDR3 spans 15 amino acids. Trimming removed 7 bases at V and 0 bases at J, with 16 bases between. Germline CDR1 is MDHEN and CDR2 is SYDVKM. CDR3 in DNA: TGTGCCAGCACCCTATCAAGCGGTTACTCCTACGAGCAGTACTTC. Protein: CASTLSSGYSYEQYF.

V usage is TRBV11-2 and J usage is TRBJ2-7; TRBD1 aligns across 7 bases. Trimming took 5 bases from V and 6 from J; bases not matched to a gene: 10. CDR3 length equals 14 residues. Germline V gene sequence: CDR1 SGHAT, CDR2 FQNNGV. The CDR3 DNA reads TGTGCCAGCAGCCCCTATAGGGGGCAGGGCGAGCAGTACTTC. Amino acid sequence: CASSPYRGQGEQYF.

In DNA form, the CDR3 reads TGTGCCAGTAGTATAGTCCAGGTACAGCCCCAGCATTTT. The encoded protein is CASSIVQVQPQHF. J is TRBJ1-5 and V is TRBV19; D gene ambiguous. Germline CDR1 reads LNHDA; CDR2 reads SQIVND (reference sequence). The V end lost 1 base, the J end lost 7 bases, and 8 bases lay between the germline ends. The CDR3 loop spans 13 amino acids.

V gene TRBV15 combines with J gene TRBJ2-3, with 9 bases fitting TRBD2. V lost 3 bases and J lost 4; bases outside the gene matches: 8. Germline lookup yields CDR1 LNHNV and CDR2 YYDKDF (reference sequence). The CDR3 totals 16 residues. The CDR3 DNA sequence: TGTGCCACCAGCAGGGGCGGGAGGGCAGGGGCAGATACGCAGTATTTT. Protein sequence: CATSRGGRAGADTQYF.

The chain links TRBV7-9 to TRBJ2-1; no firm D call. Trimming cost V 8 bases and J 8 bases, with 10 bases left between them. The germline V gene has CDR1 SEHNR and CDR2 FQNEAQ (reference sequence). The CDR3 contains 11 residues. The CDR3 nucleotides are TGTGCCAGCTTTTTCCGTGATGAGCAGTTCTTC. Protein sequence: CASFFRDEQFF.

This chain links TRBV5-1 with TRBJ1-5; TRBD1 might be the D (5 bases). Per germline, CDR1 SGHRS and CDR2 YFSETQ. This CDR3 has 16 amino acids. V was pared by 0 bases and J by 3 bases, with 13 bases between. The CDR3 loop is CASSLAPGTDNQPQHF. The CDR3 region has the DNA TGCGCCAGCAGCTTGGCTCCCGGGACTGACAATCAGCCCCAGCATTTT. Supplemented by reference TRBV5-1 and TRBJ1-5, the full variable domain reads KAGVTQTPRYLIKTRGQQVTLSCSPISGHRSVSWYQQTPGQGLQFLFEYFSETQRNKGNFPGRFSGRQFSNSRSEMNVSTLELGDSALYLCASSLAPGTDNQPQHFGDGTRLSIL.

The chain combines TRBV6-1 with TRBJ2-7; D unresolved. This CDR3 is built from 14 residues. Germline V gene data show CDR1 as MNHNS and CDR2 as SASEGT. Trimming shortened V by 3 bases and J by 1 base, and 10 bases separated the two germline ends. CDR3 bases: TGTGCCAGCAGTGACGCTCTGAATTCCTACGAGCAGTACTTC. This gives the protein CASSDALNSYEQYF.

The rearrangement joins TRBV28 to TRBJ1-6, with TRBD1 as a possible D gene (5 bases). Trimming took off 7 bases at V and 6 bases at J, with 19 bases between the two ends. The CDR3 is made up of 16 amino acids. Germline V gene sequence: CDR1 MDHEN, CDR2 SYDVKM. As DNA, the CDR3 is TGTGCCAGCAACCGGGGGAGCGGAGGTCTTAATTCACCCCTCCACTTT. Its translation is CASNRGSGGLNSPLHF.

This clone was observed a single time. This chain joins TRBV30 and TRBJ2-2; D might be TRBD1 or TRBD2, each matching 5 bases. The CDR3 extends over 14 amino acids. Looked up from germline, CDR1 is GTSNPN and CDR2 is SVGIG (reference sequence). V lost 3 bases and J 4 bases, leaving 12 bases between the germline ends. CDR3 region: CAWRNPGGTGELFF. Written as DNA, the CDR3 is TGTGCCTGGAGAAACCCTGGGGGCACCGGGGAGCTGTTTTTT.

This chain links TRBV23-1 with TRBJ2-7; no reliable D call. TRBV23-1 is an ORF; its function is uncertain. The CDR3 runs 17 residues. Deletions cut 1 base from V and 3 bases from J, with 19 bases between. The CDR3 sequence is CASSQFRAPLSYYEQYF. CDR3 nucleotide sequence: TGCGCCAGCAGTCAATTTCGGGCTCCCTTATCCTACTACGAGCAGTACTTC.

This clone was counted once. The chain joins TRBV9 to TRBJ1-2; D is undetermined. CDR1 and CDR2 from the germline V gene are SGDLS and YYNGEE. Trimming cost V 1 base and J 5 bases, with 6 bases left between them. The CDR3 sequence is 12 residues long. The CDR3 sequence is CASSVNSYGYTF. The DNA for the CDR3 is TGTGCCAGCAGCGTAAACAGTTATGGCTACACCTTC.

The chain links TRBV11-2 to TRBJ2-7; 10 nucleotides align to TRBD2. Germline CDR1 reads SGHAT; CDR2 reads FQNNGV. The CDR3 sequence is 14 residues long. Trimming took 5 bases from V and 1 from J; bases not matched to a gene: 2. The CDR3 loop is CASSQTSGSYEQYF. The CDR3, as DNA: TGTGCCAGCAGCCAGACTAGCGGGTCCTACGAGCAGTACTTC.

This clone was seen once. The chain uses TRBV7-2 and TRBJ1-3; no clear D gene. Germline V gene lookup returns CDR1 SGHTA and CDR2 FQGNSA. The CDR3 runs 16 residues. Trimming cost V 2 bases and J 0 bases, with 11 bases left between them. CDR3 in DNA: TGTGCCAGCAGCTTATCGGGCGCGAGCTCTGGAAACACCATATATTTT. As protein: CASSLSGASSGNTIYF.

V and J are TRBV7-3 and TRBJ2-3; maybe TRBD2 (5 bases). The CDR3 extends over 14 amino acids. Germline V gene sequence: CDR1 SGHTA, CDR2 FQGTGA. Trimming cost V 3 bases and J 1 base, with 8 bases left between them. CDR3 protein: CASSFLGGTDTQYF. The CDR3 DNA reads as TGTGCCAGCAGCTTCCTCGGGGGCACAGATACGCAGTATTTT.

The rearrangement uses TRBV18 and TRBJ1-2, with D possibly matching TRBD1 (6 bases). The germline gives CDR1 KGHSH, CDR2 LQKENI. CDR3 length: 17 amino acids. V was clipped by 3 bases and J by 5 bases, with 22 bases between them. The CDR3 DNA follows: TGTGCCAGCTCACCGACGATCGTACAGGGATATCAGTATGGCTACACCTTC. Translated, it gives CASSPTIVQGYQYGYTF. The whole variable domain, remainder taken from reference TRBV18 and TRBJ1-2, is NAGVMQNPRHLVRRRGQEARLRCSPMKGHSHVYWYRQLPEEGLKFMVYLQKENIIDESGMPKERFSAEFPKEGPSILRIQQVVRGDSAAYFCASSPTIVQGYQYGYTFGSGTRLTVV.

The chain recombines TRBV6-1 with TRBJ1-6; D is unresolved. Germline assignment: CDR1 MNHNS and CDR2 SASEGT. There are 14 residues in the CDR3. The V end lost 7 bases, the J end lost 3 bases, and 10 bases lay between the germline ends. Written as DNA, the CDR3 is TGTGCCAGCACCGAAACCTTCTATAATTCACCCCTCCACTTT. It yields the protein CASTETFYNSPLHF.

The rearrangement joins TRBV7-7 to TRBJ1-1; a weak D match, TRBD1 (6 bases). The CDR3 consists of 13 residues. The V end was cut by 3 bases, the J end by 4 bases, with 9 bases between. CDR1 and CDR2 (germline): SSHAT, FNYEAQ (reference sequence). The CDR3 spells CASSLEGGTEAFF. For the CDR3, the DNA is TGTGCCAGCAGCTTGGAGGGGGGCACTGAAGCTTTCTTT.

The chain couples TRBV11-2 to TRBJ2-1; unclear D gene. With 2 bases removed from V and 4 bases from J, the gap between germline ends came to 12 bases. The CDR3 runs 15 residues. The germline gives CDR1 SGHAT, CDR2 FQNNGV. In DNA, the CDR3 is TGTGCCAGCAGCTTAAGGGAATCAAGGTACAATGAGCAGTTCTTC. It yields the protein CASSLRESRYNEQFF.

This clone occurred once. The rearrangement links TRBV28 to TRBJ2-7; 13 bases are shared with TRBD2. Germline lookup yields CDR1 MDHEN and CDR2 SYDVKM. CDR3 length equals 17 residues. The V and J ends lost 2 bases and 5 bases, in that order; junction bases with no gene match: 9. CDR3 DNA: TGTGCCAGCAGTTTAACTAGCGGGAGGGCCGTATCTGACGAGCAGTACTTC. Protein sequence: CASSLTSGRAVSDEQYF.

This chain uses TRBV6-5 with TRBJ1-5, with a possible D match to TRBD1 (5 bases). The CDR3 covers 14 residues. With 4 bases removed from V and 0 bases from J, the gap between germline ends came to 7 bases. CDR1 MNHEY and CDR2 SVGAGI come from the germline V gene. The CDR3 loop reads CASSFTGSNQPQHF. The CDR3 nucleotides read TGTGCCAGCAGTTTTACAGGTAGCAATCAGCCCCAGCATTTT.